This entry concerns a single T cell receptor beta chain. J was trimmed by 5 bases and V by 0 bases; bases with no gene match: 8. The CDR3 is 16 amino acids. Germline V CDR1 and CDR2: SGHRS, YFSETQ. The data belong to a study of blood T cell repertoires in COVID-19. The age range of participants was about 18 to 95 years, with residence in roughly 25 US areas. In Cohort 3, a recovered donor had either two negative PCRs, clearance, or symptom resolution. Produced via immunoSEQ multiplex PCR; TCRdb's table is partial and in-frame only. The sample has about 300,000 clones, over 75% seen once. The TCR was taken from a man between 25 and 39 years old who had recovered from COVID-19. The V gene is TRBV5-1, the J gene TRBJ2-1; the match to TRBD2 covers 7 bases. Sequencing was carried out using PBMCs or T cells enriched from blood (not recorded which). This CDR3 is CASSLDLRGLHNEQFF. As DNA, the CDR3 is TGCGCCAGCAGCTTGGATCTTAGGGGACTACACAATGAGCAGTTCTTC. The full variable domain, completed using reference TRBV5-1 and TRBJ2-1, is KAGVTQTPRYLIKTRGQQVTLSCSPISGHRSVSWYQQTPGQGLQFLFEYFSETQRNKGNFPGRFSGRQFSNSRSEMNVSTLELGDSALYLCASSLDLRGLHNEQFFGPGTRLTVL.